This passage covers 14 T cell receptor beta chains from one sample sequenced in a study of blood T cell repertoires in COVID-19 (dated by TCRdb to the early 2020s). The method was the immunoSEQ multiplex PCR assay. TCRdb carries this immuneACCESS record with in-frame sequences only. Its versions omit some clonotypes, under half of them owing to an unresolved V gene in the studies checked, with the rest unexplained. In all, the sample holds tens of thousands of clones, and about 88% of those were seen once. 20% to 25% of the sample lies in the top ten. The sequencing sample was made of peripheral blood. These receptors all stem from a woman between 50 and 59 years old with active or convalescent COVID-19.

The chain couples TRBV2 to TRBJ2-2; possible D gene TRBD2, 6 bases. Germline loops: CDR1 SNHLY, CDR2 FYNNEI. This CDR3 comprises 13 residues. V lost 8 bases and J lost 4, with 11 bases in between. The CDR3 DNA is TGTGCCAGCGCGGGACGCGTCACCGGGGAGCTGTTTTTT. As protein: CASAGRVTGELFF.

The chain uses TRBV28 and TRBJ1-1; 8 nucleotides match TRBD1. Germline assignment: CDR1 MDHEN and CDR2 SYDVKM. V was pared by 6 bases and J by 4 bases, with 7 bases of the junction left unmatched. The length of the CDR3 is 14 residues. Here the CDR3 DNA reads TGTGCCAGCAGCAAGCAGGGGGCGATCACTGAAGCTTTCTTT. Translated: CASSKQGAITEAFF.

The gene calls are TRBV5-6 and TRBJ1-1; D gene unclear. Germline V gene lookup returns CDR1 SGHDT and CDR2 YYEEEE. The CDR3 consists of 13 residues. V was cut by 3 bases and J by 5 bases, with 11 bases left in between. The CDR3 nucleotides are TGTGCCAGCAGCTCCCGAGCCTTTACTGAAGCTTTCTTT. Its protein is CASSSRAFTEAFF.

The genes are TRBV18 and TRBJ2-5, with D uncertain. Germline CDR1 is KGHSH and CDR2 is LQKENI. This CDR3 contains 12 residues. The ends were cut back, 5 bases at V and 1 base at J, with 5 bases in the middle. CDR3 sequence: CASSSSQETQYF. The CDR3, as DNA: TGTGCCAGCTCATCTAGCCAAGAGACCCAGTACTTC.

This chain links TRBV6-1 with TRBJ2-1; a possible D gene is TRBD2 (5 bases). Germline loops: CDR1 MNHNS, CDR2 SASEGT. V lost 3 bases and J lost 0, with 15 bases in between. This CDR3 spans 17 amino acids. DNA of the CDR3: TGTGCCAGCAGTGATTCGGGGTTCCTTGGCTCCTACAATGAGCAGTTCTTC. Translated, it gives CASSDSGFLGSYNEQFF.

The J gene is TRBJ2-3, the V gene TRBV5-4, with 7 positions matching TRBD2. Trimming at V came to 5 bases and at J to 2 bases, leaving 8 bases not matched to a gene. The CDR3 consists of 15 residues. Looked up from germline, CDR1 is SGHNT and CDR2 is YYREEE (reference sequence). The DNA of the CDR3 is TGTGCCAGCAGTTATCCCAGCGGGGTCACAGATACGCAGTATTTT. Encoded protein: CASSYPSGVTDTQYF.

The chain recombines TRBV11-2 with TRBJ1-2; 7 positions match TRBD1. The V gene end was trimmed by 5 bases and the J gene end by 7 bases; junction bases not matched to a gene: 10. CDR3 size: 14 residues. In germline, CDR1 is SGHAT, CDR2 FQNNGV. The CDR3 bases are TGTGCCAGCAGCCCAGACAGGGACTCAGTTGGCTACACCTTC. Its protein is CASSPDRDSVGYTF.

The DNA for the CDR3 is TGTGCCAGTAGTATAGAGTTCTCGGACTATGGGTTCACAGATACGCAGTATTTT. It codes for CASSIEFSDYGFTDTQYF. The chain uses TRBV19 and TRBJ2-3, with D perhaps matching TRBD2 (6 bases). Germline loops: CDR1 LNHDA, CDR2 SQIVND (reference sequence). The CDR3 sequence is 18 residues long. Deletions cut 0 bases from V and 2 bases from J, with 18 bases between.

The chain combines TRBV9 with TRBJ2-3; perhaps TRBD2 as D (6 bases). V was cut by 4 bases and J by 15 bases, with 18 bases left in between. The CDR3 is 12 residues long. Germline CDR1 is SGDLS and CDR2 is YYNGEE. This chain's CDR3 is CASSPRDSGRYF. CDR3 nucleotides: TGTGCCAGCAGCCCGAGGGATAGCGGCCGTTATTTT.

The J gene is TRBJ2-7, the V gene TRBV11-2; 8 nucleotides match TRBD2. The CDR3 is 12 residues long. Germline lookup yields CDR1 SGHAT and CDR2 FQNNGV. The trim removed 4 bases at V and 6 bases at J, leaving 2 bases unmatched. CDR3 residues: CASSYGTSEQYF. CDR3 nucleotides: TGTGCCAGCAGCTACGGGACTAGCGAGCAGTACTTC.

The J gene is TRBJ1-2, the V gene TRBV2, with D maybe TRBD1 (5 bases). The CDR3 extends over 16 amino acids. The germline CDR1 and CDR2 sequences are SNHLY and FYNNEI. The ends were cut back, 2 bases at V and 0 bases at J, with 13 bases in the middle. In nucleotides, the CDR3 is TGTGCCAGCAGTGAACAGGGCTTTTTAGCTAACTATGGCTACACCTTC. It specifies CASSEQGFLANYGYTF.

This clone came up once. The V and J genes are TRBV10-3 and TRBJ2-5, with a possible D match to TRBD1 (5 bases). V was shortened by 3 bases and J by 1 base, with 18 bases between the two germline ends. This CDR3 contains 17 residues. From germline, CDR1 is ENHRY and CDR2 SYGVKD. CDR3 protein: CAISDKWTFSTQETQYF. As DNA, the CDR3 is TGTGCCATCAGTGATAAATGGACATTCTCTACCCAAGAGACCCAGTACTTC.

The chain combines TRBV19 with TRBJ2-5; 8 bases match TRBD1. The germline V gene encodes CDR1 LNHDA and CDR2 SQIVND (reference sequence). The CDR3 is made up of 16 amino acids. The ends lost 5 bases at V and 2 bases at J; junction bases unmatched: 10. The CDR3 DNA sequence: TGTGCCAGTAGTTCCCGGACAGGGAACAGACAAGAGACCCAGTACTTC. Its translation is CASSSRTGNRQETQYF.

The sample holds a few counts of this clone. J is TRBJ1-1 and V is TRBV4-1; D uncertain. The length of the CDR3 is 16 residues. Trimming removed 0 bases at V and 5 bases at J, with 16 bases between. Germline lookup yields CDR1 MGHRA and CDR2 YSYEKL. CDR3 residues: CASSQERRMARTEAFF. The CDR3 coding sequence is TGCGCCAGCAGCCAAGAACGACGGATGGCTAGGACTGAAGCTTTCTTT.